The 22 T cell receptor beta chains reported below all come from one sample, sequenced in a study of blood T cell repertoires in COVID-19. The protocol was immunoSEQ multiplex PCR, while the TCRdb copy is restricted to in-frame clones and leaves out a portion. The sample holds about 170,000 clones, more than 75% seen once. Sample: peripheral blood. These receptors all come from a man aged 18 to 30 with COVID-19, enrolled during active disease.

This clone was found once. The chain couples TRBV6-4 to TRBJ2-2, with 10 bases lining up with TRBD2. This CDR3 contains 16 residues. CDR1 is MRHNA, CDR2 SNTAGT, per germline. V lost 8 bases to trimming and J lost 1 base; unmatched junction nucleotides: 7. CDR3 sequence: CASGGLAWENTGELFF. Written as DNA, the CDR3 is TGTGCCAGCGGGGGACTAGCGTGGGAGAACACCGGGGAGCTGTTTTTT.

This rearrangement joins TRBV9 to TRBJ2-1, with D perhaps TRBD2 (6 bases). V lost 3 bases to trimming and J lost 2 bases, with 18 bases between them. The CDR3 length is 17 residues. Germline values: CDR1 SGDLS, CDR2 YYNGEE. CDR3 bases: TGTGCCAGCAGCGCGAACCCGGGAATAGCGGCCTACAATGAGCAGTTCTTC. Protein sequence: CASSANPGIAAYNEQFF.

The CDR3 reads CASSPNEIQGTYEQYF. CDR3 in DNA: TGTGCCAGCAGCCCAAACGAAATACAGGGAACCTACGAGCAGTACTTC. The rearrangement links TRBV28 to TRBJ2-7, with D perhaps matching TRBD1 (6 bases). CDR3 length: 16 amino acids. Trimming stripped 6 bases from V and 2 bases from J, with 20 bases between. Germline-derived CDR1 and CDR2 are MDHEN and SYDVKM. The variable domain in full, completed from reference TRBV28 and TRBJ2-7, reads DVKVTQSSRYLVKRTGEKVFLECVQDMDHENMFWYRQDPGLGLRLIYFSYDVKMKEKGDIPEGYSVSREKKERFSLILESASTNQTSMYLCASSPNEIQGTYEQYFGPGTRLTVT.

The CDR3 DNA reads TGTGCCAGCAGCCCCGGGACATTTAACTATGGCTACACCTTC. Its translation is CASSPGTFNYGYTF. This chain links TRBV7-9 with TRBJ1-2, with D possibly TRBD1 on 6 matching bases. The germline V gene encodes CDR1 SEHNR and CDR2 FQNEAQ (reference sequence). The germline V and J ends were trimmed by 5 bases and 1 base, with 11 bases remaining between them. This CDR3 is built from 14 residues.

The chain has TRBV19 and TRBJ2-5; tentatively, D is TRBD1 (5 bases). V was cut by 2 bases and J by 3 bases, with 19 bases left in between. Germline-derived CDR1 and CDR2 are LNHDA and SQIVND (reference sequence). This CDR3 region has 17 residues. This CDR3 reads CASSILRTTVTEETQYF. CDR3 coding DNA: TGTGCCAGTAGTATATTGCGGACGACAGTTACCGAAGAGACCCAGTACTTC.

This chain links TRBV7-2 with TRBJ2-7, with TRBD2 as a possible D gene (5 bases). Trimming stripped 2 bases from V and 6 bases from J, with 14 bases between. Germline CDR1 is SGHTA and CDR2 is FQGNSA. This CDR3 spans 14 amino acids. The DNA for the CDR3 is TGTGCCAGCAGCTTAAGAAGGGATGCGGGCGAGCAGTACTTC. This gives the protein CASSLRRDAGEQYF.

The CDR3 is CASSVGRQAGAGNEKLFF. The CDR3 DNA is TGTGCCAGCAGCGTAGGACGCCAGGCGGGGGCGGGTAATGAAAAACTGTTTTTT. V is TRBV9 and J is TRBJ1-4; D possibly corresponds to TRBD1 (6 bases). Per the germline V gene, CDR1 is SGDLS and CDR2 is YYNGEE. CDR3 length: 18 amino acids. V was trimmed by 0 bases and J by 4 bases, leaving 19 bases between them.

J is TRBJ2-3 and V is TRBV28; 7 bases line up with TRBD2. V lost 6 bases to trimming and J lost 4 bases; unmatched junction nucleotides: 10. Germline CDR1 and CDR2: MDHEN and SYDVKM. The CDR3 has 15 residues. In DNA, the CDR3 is TGTGCCAGCAGCACCCGGAGTAGCGGGCCAGATACGCAGTATTTT. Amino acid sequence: CASSTRSSGPDTQYF.

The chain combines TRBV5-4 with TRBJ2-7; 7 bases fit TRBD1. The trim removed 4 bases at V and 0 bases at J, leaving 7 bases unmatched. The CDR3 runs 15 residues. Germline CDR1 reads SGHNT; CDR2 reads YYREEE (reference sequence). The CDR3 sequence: CASSRGTAHSYEQYF. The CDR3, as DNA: TGTGCCAGCAGCCGTGGGACAGCGCACTCCTACGAGCAGTACTTC.

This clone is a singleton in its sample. The chain's CDR3 is CAWSPGQGYEQYF. CDR3 in DNA: TGTGCCTGGAGCCCGGGACAGGGTTACGAGCAGTACTTC. The chain uses TRBV30 and TRBJ2-7; 9 nucleotides line up with TRBD1. Germline V gene lookup returns CDR1 GTSNPN and CDR2 SVGIG (reference sequence). The trim removed 3 bases at V and 4 bases at J, leaving 4 bases unmatched. The CDR3 consists of 13 residues. The full variable domain, in which reference TRBV30 and TRBJ2-7 provide the parts outside the CDR3, is SQTIHQWPATLVQPVGSPLSLECTVEGTSNPNLYWYRQAAGRGLQLLFYSVGIGQISSEVPQNLSASRPQDRQFILSSKKLLLSDSGFYLCAWSPGQGYEQYFGPGTRLTVT.

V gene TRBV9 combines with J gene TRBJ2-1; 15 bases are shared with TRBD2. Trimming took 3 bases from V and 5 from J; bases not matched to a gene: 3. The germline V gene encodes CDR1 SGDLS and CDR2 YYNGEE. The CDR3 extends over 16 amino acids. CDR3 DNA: TGTGCCAGCAGCGGGACTAGCGGGAGGGATAACAATGAGCAGTTCTTC. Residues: CASSGTSGRDNNEQFF.

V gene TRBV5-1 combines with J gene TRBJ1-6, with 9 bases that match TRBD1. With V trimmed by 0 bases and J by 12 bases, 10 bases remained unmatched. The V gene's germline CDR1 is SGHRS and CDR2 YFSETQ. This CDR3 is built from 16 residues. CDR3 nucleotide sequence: TGCGCCAGCAGCTTGGCCCGGGGACAGGGAGGAGGACCCCTCCACTTT. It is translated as CASSLARGQGGGPLHF. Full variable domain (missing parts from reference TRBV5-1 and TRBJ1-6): KAGVTQTPRYLIKTRGQQVTLSCSPISGHRSVSWYQQTPGQGLQFLFEYFSETQRNKGNFPGRFSGRQFSNSRSEMNVSTLELGDSALYLCASSLARGQGGGPLHFGNGTRLTVT.

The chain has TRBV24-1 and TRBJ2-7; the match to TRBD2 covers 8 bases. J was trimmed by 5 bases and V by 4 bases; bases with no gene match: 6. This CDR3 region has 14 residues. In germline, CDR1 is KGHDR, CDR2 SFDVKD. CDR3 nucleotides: TGTGCCACCAGTGACGGGGGGGAGTATCACGAGCAGTACTTC. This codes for CATSDGGEYHEQYF.

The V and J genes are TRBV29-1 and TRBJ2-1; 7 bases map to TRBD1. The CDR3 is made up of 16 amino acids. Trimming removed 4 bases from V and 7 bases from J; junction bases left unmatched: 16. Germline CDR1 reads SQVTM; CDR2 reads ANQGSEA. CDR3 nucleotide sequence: TGCAGCGTTGTAAAGGGGAACAGGGGATCTGCAAATGAGCAGTTCTTC. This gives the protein CSVVKGNRGSANEQFF.

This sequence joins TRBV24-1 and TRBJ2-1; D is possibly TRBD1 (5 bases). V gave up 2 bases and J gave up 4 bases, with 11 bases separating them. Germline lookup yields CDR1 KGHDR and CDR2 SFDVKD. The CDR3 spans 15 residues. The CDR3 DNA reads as TGTGCCACCAGTGATTCATGGGGCGCATACAATGAGCAGTTCTTC. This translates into CATSDSWGAYNEQFF.

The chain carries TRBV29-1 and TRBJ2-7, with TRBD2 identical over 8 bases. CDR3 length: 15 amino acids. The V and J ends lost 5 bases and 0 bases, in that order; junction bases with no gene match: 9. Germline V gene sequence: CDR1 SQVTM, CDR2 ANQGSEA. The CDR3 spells CSVSLVLAGSYEQYF. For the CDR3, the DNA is TGCAGCGTTTCCCTCGTCCTAGCGGGCTCCTACGAGCAGTACTTC.

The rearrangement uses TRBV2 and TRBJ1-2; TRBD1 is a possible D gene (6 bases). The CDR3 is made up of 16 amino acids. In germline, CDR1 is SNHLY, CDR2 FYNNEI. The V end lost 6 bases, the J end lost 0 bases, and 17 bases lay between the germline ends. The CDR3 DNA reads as TGTGCCAGCAGCGCACTAACAGGGTACGCTAACTATGGCTACACCTTC. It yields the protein CASSALTGYANYGYTF. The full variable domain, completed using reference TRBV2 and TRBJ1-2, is EPEVTQTPSHQVTQMGQEVILRCVPISNHLYFYWYRQILGQKVEFLVSFYNNEISEKSEIFDDQFSVERPDGSNFTLKIRSTKLEDSAMYFCASSALTGYANYGYTFGSGTRLTVV.

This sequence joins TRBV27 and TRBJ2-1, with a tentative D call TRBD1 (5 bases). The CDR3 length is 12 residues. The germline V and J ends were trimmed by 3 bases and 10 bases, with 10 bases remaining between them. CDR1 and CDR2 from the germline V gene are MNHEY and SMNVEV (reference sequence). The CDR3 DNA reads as TGTGCCAGCAGTTTGGGGCCGGCGGAGCAGTTCTTC. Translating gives CASSLGPAEQFF.

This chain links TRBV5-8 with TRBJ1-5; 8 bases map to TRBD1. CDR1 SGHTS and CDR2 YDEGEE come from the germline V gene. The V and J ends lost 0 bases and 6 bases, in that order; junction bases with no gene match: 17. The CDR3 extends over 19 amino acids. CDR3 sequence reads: CASSLVVRGQPERSQPQHF. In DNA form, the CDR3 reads TGTGCCAGCAGCTTGGTTGTCAGGGGGCAACCCGAAAGGAGTCAGCCCCAGCATTTT.

The CDR3 reads CASSLSPGQGAVEQFF. As DNA, the CDR3 is TGTGCCAGCAGTTTATCCCCGGGACAGGGGGCTGTTGAGCAGTTCTTC. The chain joins TRBV27 to TRBJ2-1; 12 positions match TRBD1. Trimming took 0 bases from V and 9 from J; bases not matched to a gene: 6. The CDR3 contains 16 residues. Per the germline V gene, CDR1 is MNHEY and CDR2 is SMNVEV (reference sequence).

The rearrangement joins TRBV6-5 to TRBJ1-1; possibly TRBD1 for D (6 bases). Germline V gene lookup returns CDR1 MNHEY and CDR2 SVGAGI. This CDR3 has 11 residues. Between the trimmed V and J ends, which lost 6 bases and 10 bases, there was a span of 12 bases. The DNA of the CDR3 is TGTGCCAGCAGAAGGGGGACCATAGCTTTCTTT. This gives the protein CASRRGTIAFF.

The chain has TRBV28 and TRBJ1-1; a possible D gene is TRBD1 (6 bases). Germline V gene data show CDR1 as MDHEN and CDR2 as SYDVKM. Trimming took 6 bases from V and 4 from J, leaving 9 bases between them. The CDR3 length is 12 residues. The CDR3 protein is CASRNRVTEAFF. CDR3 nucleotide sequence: TGTGCCAGCAGGAACAGGGTCACTGAAGCTTTCTTT.